This entry lists 18 T cell receptor beta chains sequenced from one sample in a study of blood T cell repertoires in COVID-19. Sequenced by immunoSEQ multiplex PCR; TCRdb stores in-frame clones only, minus some. The profile shows some 260,000 clones, around 88% of them singletons. The sample comprised peripheral blood. All receptors come from a young woman with COVID-19, enrolled during active disease.

The chain recombines TRBV10-2 with TRBJ1-1; a possible D gene is TRBD1 (5 bases). Germline assignment: CDR1 WSHSY and CDR2 SAAADI. The CDR3 extends over 13 amino acids. Between the trimmed V and J ends, which lost 8 bases and 3 bases, there was a span of 13 bases. The CDR3 region is CASSWGQHTEAFF. Written as DNA, the CDR3 is TGCGCCAGCTCATGGGGCCAGCACACTGAAGCTTTCTTT.

This sequence joins TRBV20-1 and TRBJ2-7; no clear D gene. The length of the CDR3 is 10 residues. Germline V gene sequence: CDR1 DFQATT, CDR2 SNEGSKA (reference sequence). V was trimmed by 8 bases and J by 1 base, leaving 6 bases between them. CDR3 sequence reads: CSPPSYEQYV. The DNA for the CDR3 is TGCAGTCCCCCTTCCTACGAGCAGTACGTC.

This chain connects TRBV4-1 to TRBJ1-3, with D tentatively TRBD1 (5 bases). CDR1 is MGHRA and CDR2 is YSYEKL in the germline V gene. The CDR3 is made up of 16 amino acids. Trimming removed 6 bases from V and 0 bases from J, with 15 bases in between. The DNA of the CDR3 is TGCGCCAGCAGTCCATCGACAGCAGGCTCTGGAAACACCATATATTTT. Encoded protein: CASSPSTAGSGNTIYF.

The rearrangement joins TRBV5-8 to TRBJ1-1, with TRBD1 matching over 9 bases. CDR3 length: 16 amino acids. The trim removed 4 bases at V and 0 bases at J, leaving 7 bases unmatched. CDR1 and CDR2 (germline): SGHTS, YDEGEE. CDR3 residues: CASSAGTGIMNTEAFF. In DNA, the CDR3 is TGTGCCAGCAGCGCCGGGACAGGGATAATGAACACTGAAGCTTTCTTT.

This chain links TRBV5-1 with TRBJ2-1; tentative D call: TRBD2 (6 bases). V dropped 0 bases and J dropped 2 bases, with 9 bases sitting between them. This CDR3 has 15 residues. The germline CDR1 and CDR2 sequences are SGHRS and YFSETQ. The CDR3 bases are TGCGCCAGCAGCTTGGGGGGAGGAACCTACAATGAGCAGTTCTTC. As protein: CASSLGGGTYNEQFF.

The chain combines TRBV12-3 or TRBV12-4 with TRBJ1-2, with D possibly matching TRBD1 (5 bases). V lost 4 bases and J 3 bases, leaving 9 bases between the germline ends. The CDR3 runs 13 residues. The CDR3 DNA follows: TGTGCCAGCAGTTCGGACAAGGACTATGGCTACACCTTC. Residues: CASSSDKDYGYTF.

This rearrangement joins TRBV12-5 to TRBJ2-3, with 13 bases fitting TRBD2. CDR3 size: 16 residues. Germline V gene data show CDR1 as LGHNT and CDR2 as FRNRAP. V lost 6 bases and J lost 3; bases outside the gene matches: 6. The CDR3 coding sequence is TGTGCTAGTGGCCCTCTACTAGCGGGAGGGACAGATACGCAGTATTTT. Translated: CASGPLLAGGTDTQYF.

CDR3 residues: CASSQDRGFASYGYTF. The CDR3 nucleotides are TGTGCCAGTAGTCAGGACAGGGGTTTCGCGAGCTATGGCTACACCTTC. V and J are TRBV19 and TRBJ1-2; the match to TRBD1 covers 9 bases. CDR3 size: 16 residues. V lost 5 bases to trimming and J lost 4 bases; unmatched junction nucleotides: 11. CDR1 LNHDA and CDR2 SQIVND come from the germline V gene (reference sequence).

V and J are TRBV29-1 and TRBJ1-3; weak D call: TRBD1 (5 bases). The CDR3 sequence is 16 residues long. V was pared by 4 bases and J by 0 bases, with 16 bases between. Germline lookup yields CDR1 SQVTM and CDR2 ANQGSEA. DNA of the CDR3: TGCAGCGTTGCTTGGAGGGGAACCGGCTCTGGAAACACCATATATTTT. As protein: CSVAWRGTGSGNTIYF.

The chain combines TRBV4-2 with TRBJ2-1; 13 nucleotides line up with TRBD2. V trimming: 3 bases; J trimming: 7 bases; junction bases outside the gene matches: 9. The CDR3 length is 17 residues. CDR1 and CDR2 (germline): LGHNA, YNFKEQ. The CDR3 DNA is TGTGCCAGCAGCCAGCCCACCGGGACTAGCGGGGCGAATGAGCAGTTCTTC. It translates to CASSQPTGTSGANEQFF.

About this clone itself: Germline is not matched at one junction end, which may reflect a read error. The CDR3 DNA reads as TGTGCCAGCAGCGTAGACAGGGGACCCGGAAAACTGTTTTTT. Translation: CASSVDRGPGKLFF. The chain couples TRBV11-2 to TRBJ1-4, with 8 positions matching TRBD1. CDR3 length: 14 amino acids. The germline V gene has CDR1 SGHAT and CDR2 FQNNGV.

This chain uses TRBV19 with TRBJ1-4, with 10 bases fitting TRBD1. Germline values: CDR1 LNHDA, CDR2 SQIVND (reference sequence). The CDR3 is made up of 15 amino acids. Unmatched junction bases numbered 9, after V lost 7 bases and J lost 7 bases. Here the CDR3 reads CASNGPGQGSEKLFF. CDR3 nucleotides: TGTGCCAGTAATGGGCCGGGACAGGGGTCTGAAAAACTGTTTTTT.

This clone has at least ten counts. The chain employs TRBV14 and TRBJ1-1; unclear D gene. The CDR3 sequence is 15 residues long. Per germline, CDR1 SGHDN and CDR2 FVKESK. Trimming left V 1 base short and J 0 bases short, with 9 bases between. The CDR3 coding sequence is TGTGCCAGCAGCCAAGGGTGGGCCGTGAACACTGAAGCTTTCTTT. It translates to CASSQGWAVNTEAFF.

This chain joins TRBV4-1 and TRBJ2-6; 8 nucleotides align to TRBD1. CDR3 length equals 18 residues. CDR1 is MGHRA, CDR2 YSYEKL, per germline. Unmatched junction bases numbered 8, after V lost 4 bases and J lost 0 bases. As DNA, the CDR3 is TGCGCCAGCAGCCCCCCGGTGGACAGGGACTCTGGGGCCAACGTCCTGACTTTC. This encodes CASSPPVDRDSGANVLTF.

The V call is TRBV6-4, the J call TRBJ1-4, with a weak D call TRBD1 (5 bases). CDR1 MRHNA and CDR2 SNTAGT come from the germline V gene. The length of the CDR3 is 14 residues. The germline V and J ends were trimmed by 0 bases and 6 bases, with 8 bases remaining between them. For the CDR3, the DNA is TGTGCCAGCAGTGACTCGGGGGGGGATGAAAAACTGTTTTTT. Its protein product is CASSDSGGDEKLFF.

The J gene is TRBJ2-2, the V gene TRBV23-1, with 7 nucleotides matching TRBD1. TRBV23-1 is flagged as an ORF with uncertain function. The CDR3 sequence is 17 residues long. V lost 0 bases and J lost 0; bases outside the gene matches: 4. The CDR3 protein is CASSQSSGTANTGELFF. The CDR3 coding sequence is TGCGCCAGCAGTCAATCGAGTGGGACAGCGAACACCGGGGAGCTGTTTTTT.

The sample holds one count of this clone. V and J are TRBV29-1 and TRBJ2-3; TRBD2 is a possible D gene (6 bases). CDR3 length: 12 amino acids. Trimming removed 1 base at V and 7 bases at J, with 9 bases between. CDR1 SQVTM and CDR2 ANQGSEA come from the germline V gene. CDR3 DNA: TGCAGCGTTGAAGGGGAGGCCCATACGCAGTATTTT. Protein sequence: CSVEGEAHTQYF.

The CDR3 coding sequence is TGTGCCAGCAGCCGACGGACAGGGCCGGTAGCTTTCTTT. Protein product: CASSRRTGPVAFF. The V call is TRBV14, the J call TRBJ1-1; 8 bases match TRBD1. The CDR3 is made up of 13 amino acids. V dropped 4 bases and J dropped 10; count of bases not matched to a gene: 8. The germline gives CDR1 SGHDN, CDR2 FVKESK.